Listed here is a single TCR beta chain. The antigen it recognizes is unknown. Base quality data are lacking; no much larger clone is found one base away. The data originate from a study of Ad26.COV2.S vaccination and SARS-CoV-2 variants (dated by TCRdb to the early 2020s). For the study in its entirety: Donors in the vaccine arm were drawn from COV1001, a phase I-IIa trial of Ad26.COV2.S in healthy adults that was multicentre, randomized, double-blind and placebo-controlled. The TCR-sequenced set comprised approximately 30 samples: around 20 Ad26.COV2.S vaccine recipients, 5 placebo recipients and 8 SARS-CoV-2 convalescent individuals. Blinding of investigators to trial group allocation was maintained during experiments and outcome assessment. TCRbeta repertoire sequencing served as the tool for gauging how specific and how broad the SARS-CoV-2-reactive T cell receptors were following Ad26.COV2.S vaccination. Trial participants were randomized into five groups of five: low-dose or high-dose Ad26.COV2.S given once or twice, or placebo on both occasions. Ad26.COV2.S was administered intramuscularly at 5 x 10^10 or 1 x 10^11 viral particles, either as a single shot or as two shots given 56 days apart.

The study at large found these results: The study was not powered to compare responses between vaccine doses or regimens. Comparable non-spike TCR breadth was observed between vaccine and placebo recipients, consistent with only spike being contained in the vaccine. It was noted by the authors that total T cell responses may have been underestimated by the TCR breadth and depth analyses. Compared with placebo recipients, Ad26.COV2.S recipients showed higher spike-specific TCR breadth (P = 0.0014). After vaccination, substantial breadth of spike-specific CD8+ and CD4+ T cell responses was reported.

TCRbeta CDR3 regions were sequenced with the immunoSEQ Assay. After extraction, genomic DNA underwent amplification by bias-controlled multiplex PCR, followed by high-throughput sequencing. In the original analysis: To quantify the absolute abundance of every unique TCRbeta CDR3 region, sequences were collapsed and filtered. T cell fraction was estimated by normalizing TCRbeta template counts to usable DNA, with usable DNA measured through amplification of reference genes found in all nucleated cells. Repertoire TCRs were annotated as SARS-CoV-2-specific by exact matching of V gene, CDR3 amino acid sequence and J gene to a known reactive TCR set. The reference SARS-CoV-2 TCR set was obtained from MIRA and was filtered for enrichment in COVID-19-positive ImmuneCODE repertoires, whereby public or cross-reactive TCRs were removed. Using the MIRA antigens, annotated TCRs were further analysed by specific ORF or by position within an ORF. Breadth was defined as annotated unique rearrangements over total unique productive rearrangements; depth was the summed frequency of those rearrangements. Two-sided Wilcoxon rank-sum tests were used to compare TCR breadth between groups. The clones in this table, taken by TCRdb from immuneACCESS, are in-frame only. Not every clone is retained; where verified, under half of the shortfall comes from an unresolved V gene, and the cause of the rest is unknown. That table is the source of V, J and clone size, and D and trimming were worked out from the DNA. The sample has 400,000 to 450,000 clones on record, about nine tenths of them singletons. The ten largest clones capture approximately 12% of the sample.

The sample's treatment or condition label, in plain terms: some 20 received Ad26.COV2.S at low or high dose, single or two shots; 5 received placebo; per-sample allocation not given. Repertoires of vaccine and placebo recipients were sequenced from samples taken on day 63 after the first injection. Cohort 1b enrolled roughly 25 adults aged 18-55 years at a single site in Boston, USA, between 29 July and 7 August 2020. Ad26.COV2.S was a replication-incompetent adenovirus type 26 vector expressing a prefusion-stabilized SARS-CoV-2 spike protein from the original Wuhan strain. The CDR3 numbers 16 residues from cysteine through phenylalanine. The CDR3 DNA has 48 bases and is translated from base 1. Trimming leaves V shorter by 4 bases and J shorter by 12 bases, with the junction holding 14 bases beyond the gene matches. Via the germline V gene (reference sequence), CDR1 is SGHNT and CDR2 YYREEE.

Recombination linked TRBV5-4 to TRBJ2-1, and TRBD2 aligns with 12 junction nucleotides. Sequenced material: peripheral blood, taken in a trial of Ad26.COV2.S vaccine versus placebo. The receptor was derived from a person aged 18-65 years who received the Ad26.COV2.S COVID-19 vaccine or a placebo. The sequence in DNA is TGTGCCAGCAGCCAGGGACTAGCGGGTTTTTTCGGCGGGCAGTTCTTC. The translation is CASSQGLAGFFGGQFF.